This TCR beta chain was recovered during a study of cytomegalovirus exposure and HLA in healthy donors. General study findings and limits: Later work found most CMV-associated TCR beta chains apparently HLA-restricted. Most TCR beta V segments were productive about 90% or about 30% of the time in an earlier analysis.

PCR was performed using 60 Vbeta and 13 Jbeta primers. Clones were sequenced by immunoSEQ multiplex PCR, and TCRdb holds only the in-frame ones, with some missing. The table records 110,000 or so clones, around 77% of them present only once. Comment on this clone: Its antigen is unidentified.

Germline CDR1 MNHNY, CDR2 SVGAGI (reference sequence). The CDR3 is 12 amino acids. With 2 bases removed from V and 9 bases from J, the gap between germline ends came to 8 bases. The rearrangement joins TRBV6-6 to TRBJ2-1, with TRBD2 as a possible D gene (6 bases). The sample was PBMCs. The sequence was obtained from a man aged 50 or older in good health and CMV-seropositive. Written as DNA, the CDR3 is TGTGCCAGCAGTTACGCGGGGAGTGAGCAGTTCTTC. Translating gives CASSYAGSEQFF.